The 32 T cell receptor beta chains given below trace back to one sample, sequenced in a study of memory CD4+ T cells and cytomegalovirus serostatus. The table came from immunoSEQ multiplex PCR; TCRdb's copy has only in-frame clones and leaves some out. The sample has approximately 70,000 clones, around 76% seen once; the top ten hold around 5%. Single viable CD3+CD4+CD8-CD45RO+ cells were sorted as the memory CD4+ T cells. The sequenced sample consisted of memory CD4+ T cells from blood. These receptors all stem from an adult in good health and CMV-seropositive.

V and J are TRBV4-2 and TRBJ2-5, with TRBD2 matching 12 bases. Germline trimming cut 1 base from V and 2 bases from J; bases unmatched to any gene: 5. The CDR3 length is 17 residues. The germline V gene encodes CDR1 LGHNA and CDR2 YNFKEQ. CDR3 region: CASSQGLLAGGQETQYF. CDR3 DNA: TGTGCCAGCAGCCAAGGCCTCCTAGCGGGGGGGCAAGAGACCCAGTACTTC.

J is TRBJ1-1 and V is TRBV7-2; 7 bases line up with TRBD1. Germline CDR1 is SGHTA and CDR2 is FQGNSA. The CDR3 is 16 amino acids. J was trimmed by 0 bases and V by 5 bases; bases with no gene match: 9. For the CDR3, the DNA is TGTGCCAGCAGCCCGAACAGGGGATCGGTGAACACTGAAGCTTTCTTT. Its translation: CASSPNRGSVNTEAFF.

The chain employs TRBV5-4 and TRBJ1-1, with D possibly matching TRBD1 (6 bases). Per the germline V gene, CDR1 is SGHNT and CDR2 is YYREEE (reference sequence). The V end lost 4 bases, the J end lost 3 bases, and 16 bases lay between the germline ends. The CDR3 is made up of 15 amino acids. The CDR3: CASSGGLGHYTEAFF. The DNA for the CDR3 is TGTGCCAGCAGCGGGGGGCTCGGACACTACACTGAAGCTTTCTTT.

This clone showed up many times. This sequence joins TRBV7-8 and TRBJ1-6; D is undetermined. Germline CDR1 reads SGHVS; CDR2 reads FQNEAQ. Trimming cost V 2 bases and J 10 bases, with 12 bases left between them. The CDR3 runs 14 residues. The CDR3 protein is CASSLRRVDSPLHF. As DNA, the CDR3 is TGTGCCAGCAGCTTAAGGAGGGTGGACTCACCCCTCCACTTT.

The gene calls are TRBV5-4 and TRBJ2-7; TRBD2 matches at 7 bases. V was pared by 3 bases and J by 0 bases, with 6 bases of the junction left unmatched. The length of the CDR3 is 15 residues. Germline V gene lookup returns CDR1 SGHNT and CDR2 YYREEE (reference sequence). The DNA for the CDR3 is TGTGCCAGCAGCTCCTGGGGGGGTAGCTCCTACGAGCAGTACTTC. Protein: CASSSWGGSSYEQYF.

The chain has TRBV19 and TRBJ1-4; 9 bases map to TRBD1. Losses at the gene ends were 3 bases for V and 8 bases for J; bases not matched to a gene: 4. CDR1 LNHDA and CDR2 SQIVND come from the germline V gene (reference sequence). CDR3 length: 14 amino acids. The CDR3 DNA reads as TGTGCCAGTAGTATTGGGACAGGGCCCGAAAAACTGTTTTTT. Its protein product is CASSIGTGPEKLFF.

This clone came up a few times. The rearrangement links TRBV15 to TRBJ2-4; D is uncertain. This CDR3 contains 12 residues. In germline, CDR1 is LNHNV, CDR2 YYDKDF (reference sequence). V lost 0 bases to trimming and J lost 8 bases, with 5 bases between them. The CDR3 DNA sequence: TGTGCCACCAGCAGAGATAAGGACATTCAGTACTTC. It codes for CATSRDKDIQYF.

The genes are TRBV29-1 and TRBJ2-7; 8 positions agree with TRBD1. This CDR3 has 13 residues. Per the germline V gene, CDR1 is SQVTM and CDR2 is ANQGSEA. Trimming took 4 bases from V and 7 from J; bases not matched to a gene: 9. CDR3 sequence: CSVARQGAGEQYF. CDR3 coding DNA: TGCAGCGTTGCTCGGCAGGGGGCTGGAGAGCAGTACTTC.

This clone has at least ten counts. The V call is TRBV4-3, the J call TRBJ2-7, with D perhaps matching TRBD1 (5 bases). V lost 1 base, J lost 3 bases, and 16 bases lay in between. Germline values: CDR1 LGHNA, CDR2 YSLEER. The CDR3 has 16 residues. CDR3 sequence reads: CASSQGAGATGYEQYF. DNA for the CDR3: TGCGCCAGCAGCCAAGGGGCTGGGGCTACCGGCTACGAGCAGTACTTC.

The chain uses TRBV7-3 and TRBJ1-1, with 7 nucleotides matching TRBD1. The CDR3 is made up of 14 amino acids. From germline, CDR1 is SGHTA and CDR2 FQGTGA. The J segment lost 3 bases and the V segment lost 5 bases, leaving 6 bases of the junction unmatched. The CDR3 nucleotides read TGTGCCAGCAGCCGCCGAGACAGGGACACTGAAGCTTTCTTT. Translation: CASSRRDRDTEAFF.

The V gene is TRBV2, the J gene TRBJ2-3; 10 nucleotides line up with TRBD1. The CDR3 is 15 residues long. V was clipped by 7 bases and J by 12 bases; unmatched bases: 16. Looked up from germline, CDR1 is SNHLY and CDR2 is FYNNEI. CDR3 residues: CASTSSGTGAHHQYF. The CDR3 DNA reads as TGTGCCAGCACTTCGTCCGGGACAGGGGCTCACCACCAGTATTTT.

The chain uses TRBV9 and TRBJ2-5; tentatively, D is TRBD1 (5 bases). Germline CDR1 SGDLS, CDR2 YYNGEE. The germline V and J ends were trimmed by 0 bases and 5 bases, with 11 bases remaining between them. The CDR3 sequence is 14 residues long. CDR3 bases: TGTGCCAGCAGCGTAGTAGGGGATGCCGAGACCCAGTACTTC. Encoded protein: CASSVVGDAETQYF.

The chain uses TRBV29-1 and TRBJ2-1, with 8 bases identical to TRBD2. Germline V gene data show CDR1 as SQVTM and CDR2 as ANQGSEA. With V trimmed by 7 bases and J by 6 bases, 17 bases remained unmatched. The CDR3 spans 16 residues. The CDR3 DNA sequence: TGCAGCGCCCCCCTGGTTGGGATAGCGGGGTTCAATGAGCAGTTCTTC. It encodes CSAPLVGIAGFNEQFF.

The gene calls are TRBV5-1 and TRBJ2-5, with D possibly being TRBD1 or TRBD2 (6 bases each). The germline V gene encodes CDR1 SGHRS and CDR2 YFSETQ. This CDR3 region has 14 residues. V gave up 5 bases and J gave up 5 bases, with 16 bases separating them. CDR3: CASRQGGIMETQYF. CDR3 sequence (DNA): TGCGCCAGCAGACAGGGAGGAATAATGGAGACCCAGTACTTC.

The genes are TRBV5-1 and TRBJ1-1, with 10 positions matching TRBD1. V was pared by 4 bases and J by 6 bases, with 9 bases of the junction left unmatched. Germline V gene data show CDR1 as SGHRS and CDR2 as YFSETQ. The CDR3 sequence is 15 residues long. The CDR3 reads CASSTRQGAFSEAFF. Written as DNA, the CDR3 is TGCGCCAGCAGCACCCGACAGGGGGCGTTCTCTGAAGCTTTCTTT.

The J gene is TRBJ1-1, the V gene TRBV18, with unresolved D. The CDR3 covers 14 residues. Trimming removed 3 bases at V and 1 base at J, with 9 bases between. From germline, CDR1 is KGHSH and CDR2 LQKENI. CDR3 DNA: TGTGCCAGCTCACCGTTACAGACGAACACTGAAGCTTTCTTT. This encodes CASSPLQTNTEAFF. Variable domain in full (rest from reference TRBV18 and TRBJ1-1): NAGVMQNPRHLVRRRGQEARLRCSPMKGHSHVYWYRQLPEEGLKFMVYLQKENIIDESGMPKERFSAEFPKEGPSILRIQQVVRGDSAAYFCASSPLQTNTEAFFGQGTRLTVV.

The chain links TRBV6-5 to TRBJ1-4; maybe TRBD1 (6 bases). Germline-derived CDR1 and CDR2 are MNHEY and SVGAGI. V lost 8 bases and J 8 bases, leaving 15 bases between the germline ends. This CDR3 has 13 amino acids. DNA of the CDR3: TGTGCCAGCGCACCGGGACACGGCGAAAAACTGTTTTTT. Protein: CASAPGHGEKLFF.

The chain combines TRBV5-5 with TRBJ1-2, with TRBD1 matching 7 bases. In germline, CDR1 is SGHKS, CDR2 YYEKEE (reference sequence). J was trimmed by 3 bases and V by 2 bases; bases with no gene match: 7. The CDR3 is 15 residues long. CDR3 region: CASSLKDRVHYGYTF. Written as DNA, the CDR3 is TGTGCCAGCAGCTTAAAAGACAGGGTCCACTATGGCTACACCTTC.

The rearrangement uses TRBV19 and TRBJ1-2; 7 nucleotides line up with TRBD1. This CDR3 is built from 14 residues. Per the germline V gene, CDR1 is LNHDA and CDR2 is SQIVND (reference sequence). The V and J ends lost 5 bases and 2 bases, in that order; junction bases with no gene match: 5. In nucleotides, the CDR3 is TGTGCCAGTAGTTCCGCGACAGGGAACTATGGCTACACCTTC. Translated, it gives CASSSATGNYGYTF.

J is TRBJ1-5 and V is TRBV19; a weak D match, TRBD1 (6 bases). The CDR3 sequence is 18 residues long. CDR1 is LNHDA and CDR2 is SQIVND in the germline V gene (reference sequence). V was pared by 5 bases and J by 1 base, with 21 bases between. The CDR3: CASSSQGQATPSNQPQHF. The CDR3 DNA reads TGTGCCAGTAGTTCCCAGGGACAAGCTACACCGAGCAATCAGCCCCAGCATTTT.

The chain links TRBV18 to TRBJ1-1, with a tentative D call TRBD1 (5 bases). The V and J ends lost 4 bases and 6 bases respectively, with 27 bases between them. The CDR3 length is 18 residues. CDR1 and CDR2 (germline): KGHSH, LQKENI. CDR3 residues: CASSRSGGNTETGAEAFF. The CDR3 nucleotides read TGTGCCAGCTCACGCTCAGGCGGGAACACTGAAACAGGCGCTGAAGCTTTCTTT.

The V call is TRBV18, the J call TRBJ2-1; 7 bases line up with TRBD2. Germline loops: CDR1 KGHSH, CDR2 LQKENI. V lost 9 bases to trimming and J lost 1 base; unmatched junction nucleotides: 6. CDR3 length: 14 residues. The DNA of the CDR3 is TGTGCCAGTCAGGCGGGGGTATCCTACAATGAGCAGTTCTTC. Amino acid sequence: CASQAGVSYNEQFF.

The chain joins TRBV5-1 to TRBJ2-2, with D possibly TRBD1 on 6 matching bases. The V end lost 7 bases, the J end lost 5 bases, and 12 bases lay between the germline ends. CDR3 size: 13 residues. Looked up from germline, CDR1 is SGHRS and CDR2 is YFSETQ. In DNA, the CDR3 is TGCGCCAGCGGAATAACAGGGACCGGGGAGCTGTTTTTT. Encoded protein: CASGITGTGELFF. The whole variable domain, remainder taken from reference TRBV5-1 and TRBJ2-2, is KAGVTQTPRYLIKTRGQQVTLSCSPISGHRSVSWYQQTPGQGLQFLFEYFSETQRNKGNFPGRFSGRQFSNSRSEMNVSTLELGDSALYLCASGITGTGELFFGEGSRLTVL.

The gene calls are TRBV25-1 and TRBJ1-1; TRBD1 matches 9 bases. Trimming at V came to 9 bases and at J to 5 bases, leaving 16 bases not matched to a gene. There are 16 residues in the CDR3. Germline V gene lookup returns CDR1 MGHDK and CDR2 SYGVNS. DNA for the CDR3: TGTGCCAGACTCACGACAGGGGGGCGAATTGAAACTGAAGCTTTCTTT. This gives the protein CARLTTGGRIETEAFF.

The genes are TRBV28 and TRBJ1-2; TRBD1 might be the D (5 bases). Trimming took 3 bases from V and 5 from J, leaving 16 bases between them. Germline-derived CDR1 and CDR2 are MDHEN and SYDVKM. This CDR3 spans 15 amino acids. The CDR3 protein is CASSFRLRGVYGYTF. CDR3 sequence (DNA): TGTGCCAGCAGTTTTCGGCTCCGGGGGGTTTATGGCTACACCTTC.

V is TRBV7-3 and J is TRBJ2-2; the D call may be TRBD1 or TRBD2 (5 bases each). Germline V gives CDR1 SGHTA, CDR2 FQGTGA. V lost 5 bases, J lost 0 bases, and 7 bases lay in between. CDR3 length equals 14 residues. CDR3 residues: CASSEGPNTGELFF. CDR3 nucleotide sequence: TGTGCCAGCAGCGAGGGACCGAACACCGGGGAGCTGTTTTTT.

This clone has a handful of counts. The V gene is TRBV7-2, the J gene TRBJ2-7; D gene uncertain. V dropped 4 bases and J dropped 0 bases, with 10 bases sitting between them. Germline V gives CDR1 SGHTA, CDR2 FQGNSA. This CDR3 has 14 residues. CDR3 bases: TGTGCCAGCAGCTCAAACAGAGTCTCCTACGAGCAGTACTTC. Its translation: CASSSNRVSYEQYF.

The chain has TRBV29-1 and TRBJ2-3; 11 bases are shared with TRBD2. V lost 3 bases and J lost 3; bases outside the gene matches: 5. The germline gives CDR1 SQVTM, CDR2 ANQGSEA. The CDR3 has 15 residues. CDR3: CSVDKTSGVTDTQYF. The DNA of the CDR3 is TGCAGCGTTGATAAGACTAGCGGGGTGACAGATACGCAGTATTTT.

The rearrangement joins TRBV28 to TRBJ1-4, with 10 bases aligning to TRBD1. Losses at the gene ends were 11 bases for V and 1 base for J; bases not matched to a gene: 10. Germline-derived CDR1 and CDR2 are MDHEN and SYDVKM. The CDR3 extends over 16 amino acids. Here the CDR3 reads CAAGDRGPLTNEKLFF. The CDR3 DNA reads TGTGCCGCCGGGGACAGGGGACCCTTAACTAATGAAAAACTGTTTTTT.

The chain combines TRBV30 with TRBJ1-1, with a weak D call TRBD1 (6 bases). V lost 3 bases and J lost 1, with 12 bases in between. This CDR3 contains 14 residues. Germline values: CDR1 GTSNPN, CDR2 SVGIG (reference sequence). CDR3 loop: CAWRKRTENTEAFF. CDR3 sequence (DNA): TGTGCCTGGAGAAAAAGGACAGAGAACACTGAAGCTTTCTTT.

This clone was seen more than once but under ten times. The chain combines TRBV28 with TRBJ1-2; a possible D gene is TRBD1 (6 bases). This CDR3 contains 14 residues. The germline V and J ends were trimmed by 7 bases and 0 bases, with 12 bases remaining between them. Germline-derived CDR1 and CDR2 are MDHEN and SYDVKM. In DNA form, the CDR3 reads TGTGCCAGCAACGAGGGGGGTGCTAACTATGGCTACACCTTC. Protein: CASNEGGANYGYTF.

The chain recombines TRBV6-1 with TRBJ1-5; 7 nucleotides agree with TRBD1. This CDR3 region has 15 residues. From germline, CDR1 is MNHNS and CDR2 SASEGT. The trim removed 1 base at V and 7 bases at J, leaving 7 bases unmatched. For the CDR3, the DNA is TGTGCCAGCAGTGAAGGGAGGGGGCCCGGACAGCCCCAGCATTTT. Translating it yields CASSEGRGPGQPQHF.